This section outlines one T cell receptor beta chain sequence together with its context. The target antigen is unknown. The data derive from a study of response to subunit inactivated influenza vaccine. Points from the study as a whole: New T cells are recruited in small numbers by each seasonal influenza vaccination, according to the authors' suggestion.

In TCRdb, the RT-PCR reads were re-called with MiXCR into one record per CDR3 protein. The sample has about 500,000 distinct CDR3 sequences, roughly 13% seen once. CDR1 is SGHTA, CDR2 FQGNSA, per germline. The length of the CDR3 is 17 residues. J was trimmed by 8 bases and V by 2 bases; bases with no gene match: 8. The chain recombines TRBV7-2 with TRBJ2-1, with 14 bases matching TRBD2. Here the sequenced sample was PBMCs from blood, taken 45 days after vaccination. The receptor comes from a man aged 50-60 years who received an inactivated influenza vaccine. The CDR3 nucleotides are TGTGCCAGCAGCTTAACCCGACTAGCGGGAGGGGTCGATGAGCAGTTCTTC. This encodes CASSLTRLAGGVDEQFF.